This T cell receptor (beta chain) derives from a study of blood T cell repertoires in COVID-19 (dated by TCRdb to the early 2020s). In terms of the full investigation: Collaborator samples came from the United States, Italy and Spain and covered acute and convalescent phases of COVID-19. The prospective study material was composed of cDNA or gDNA derived from T cells, B-cell-depleted T cells, or PBMCs. Subjects who had been exposed to COVID-19, were actively infected with it, or had recovered from it provided the deeply sampled blood TCRbeta repertoires that made up the dataset. The repertoires were made available in a free public database intended to serve as a resource for research on the immune response to SARS-CoV-2. The samples were drawn from the first 160 participants of the ongoing ImmuneRACE study and from 1,254 subjects provided by 6 global collaborators. A de-identified subject ID, COVID-19 status, age in years and sex were almost always included in the sample metadata. Where available, HLA class I and class II types were obtained from metadata supplied by the sample provider rather than from assay-based typing. The investigation overall reported the following: Clinical and demographic metadata were provided uncurated, with the amount varying by source and participant.

Remarks on this clone: Its antigen has not been determined. No qualities accompany the bases; no much larger clone lies one base away.

TCRbeta CDR3 regions were amplified from genomic DNA by means of the immunoSEQ Assay, a bias-controlled multiplex PCR. In the authors' own workflow: The number of nucleated cells in each sample was estimated from the amplification of reference gene primers within the assay. To quantify the absolute abundance of each unique TCRbeta CDR3 rearrangement, sequence reads were collapsed and filtered. For each sample, productive Simpson clonality was calculated as the square root of Simpson's diversity index over productive rearrangements. The table was pulled from immuneACCESS by TCRdb, which kept in-frame rearrangements only. Such tables lose some clones; where checked, under half of the loss comes from unresolved V genes, and the rest has no known cause. V and J calls and clone size come straight from that table; D and trimming were deduced from the DNA. The sample profile shows 160,000 or so clones; around 87% of them were found once. Of the sample, 10% to 13% falls within the top ten clones.

One collaborating source in Seattle enrolled patients during active infection and followed them longitudinally through the course of disease. Each collaborating institution followed its own protocols to collect whole blood in K2EDTA tubes. For TCRbeta analysis, collaborators shipped samples as frozen whole blood, isolated PBMCs, or DNA extracted from either of those sample types. The sequenced sample was peripheral blood. The receptor was isolated from a woman aged 65 to 85 with COVID-19, enrolled during active disease.

Here is the DNA: TGTGCCAGCAGTCAGCGACTAGCGGGGGGGCGAGGCACAGATACGCAGTATTTT. It is translated as CASSQRLAGGRGTDTQYF. The rearranged chain carries TRBV5-5 and TRBJ2-3; TRBD2 fits 14 bases in the junction. V and J are trimmed by 5 bases and 1 base, and the gene matches miss 9 bases of the junction. The germline V gene (reference sequence) provides CDR1 SGHKS and CDR2 YYEKEE. The CDR3 holds 18 amino acids from the cysteine to the phenylalanine. The read is trimmed to its CDR3 DNA, 54 bases read in frame from base 1.